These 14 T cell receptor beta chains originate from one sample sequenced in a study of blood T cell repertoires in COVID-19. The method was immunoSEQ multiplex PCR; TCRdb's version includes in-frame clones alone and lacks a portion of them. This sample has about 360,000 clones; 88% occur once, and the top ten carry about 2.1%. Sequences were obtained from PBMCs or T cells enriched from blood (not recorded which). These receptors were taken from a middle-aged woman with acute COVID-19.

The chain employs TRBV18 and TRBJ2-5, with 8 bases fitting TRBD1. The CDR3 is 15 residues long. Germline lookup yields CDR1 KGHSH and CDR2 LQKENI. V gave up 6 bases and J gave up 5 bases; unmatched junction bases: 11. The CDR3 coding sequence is TGTGCCAGCTCCCCGCGGACAGGGCGAAGGGAGACCCAGTACTTC. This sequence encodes CASSPRTGRRETQYF. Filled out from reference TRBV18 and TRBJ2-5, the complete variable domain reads NAGVMQNPRHLVRRRGQEARLRCSPMKGHSHVYWYRQLPEEGLKFMVYLQKENIIDESGMPKERFSAEFPKEGPSILRIQQVVRGDSAAYFCASSPRTGRRETQYFGPGTRLLVL.

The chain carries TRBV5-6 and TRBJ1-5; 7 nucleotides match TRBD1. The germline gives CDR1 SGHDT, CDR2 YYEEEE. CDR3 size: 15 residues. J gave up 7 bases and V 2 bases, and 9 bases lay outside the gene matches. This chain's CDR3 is CASSFFTGEGQPQHF. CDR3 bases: TGTGCCAGCAGCTTTTTTACAGGGGAAGGACAGCCCCAGCATTTT. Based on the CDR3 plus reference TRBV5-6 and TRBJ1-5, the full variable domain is DAGVTQSPTHLIKTRGQQVTLRCSPKSGHDTVSWYQQALGQGPQFIFQYYEEEERQRGNFPDRFSGHQFPNYSSELNVNALLLGDSALYLCASSFFTGEGQPQHFGDGTRLSIL.

The CDR3 bases are TGTGCCAGCAGTGAGGGGCCTTTAGGGGAGACCCAGTACTTC. Protein: CASSEGPLGETQYF. The gene calls are TRBV2 and TRBJ2-5, with D possibly being TRBD1 (5 bases). The CDR3 covers 14 residues. V lost 3 bases and J 5 bases, leaving 13 bases between the germline ends. Germline values: CDR1 SNHLY, CDR2 FYNNEI.

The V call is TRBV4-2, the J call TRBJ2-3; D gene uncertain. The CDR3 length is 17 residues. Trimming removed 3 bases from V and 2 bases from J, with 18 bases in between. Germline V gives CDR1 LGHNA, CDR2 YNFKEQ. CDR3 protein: CASSQNSPRINTDTQYF. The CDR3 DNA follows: TGTGCCAGCAGCCAGAACTCTCCTAGGATTAACACAGATACGCAGTATTTT.

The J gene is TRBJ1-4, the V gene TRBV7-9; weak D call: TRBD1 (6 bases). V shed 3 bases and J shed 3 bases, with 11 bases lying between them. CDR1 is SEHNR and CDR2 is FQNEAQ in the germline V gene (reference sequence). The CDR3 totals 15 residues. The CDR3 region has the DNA TGTGCCAGCAGCTTCAATGGACAGTCTAATGAAAAACTGTTTTTT. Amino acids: CASSFNGQSNEKLFF.

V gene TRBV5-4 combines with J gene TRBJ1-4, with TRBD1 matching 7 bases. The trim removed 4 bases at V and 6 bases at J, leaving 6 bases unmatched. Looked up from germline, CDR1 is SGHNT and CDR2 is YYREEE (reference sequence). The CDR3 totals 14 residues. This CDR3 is CASSIRGTDEKLFF. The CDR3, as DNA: TGTGCCAGCAGCATCAGGGGGACGGATGAAAAACTGTTTTTT. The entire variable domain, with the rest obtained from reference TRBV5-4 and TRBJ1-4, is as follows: ETGVTQSPTHLIKTRGQQVTLRCSSQSGHNTVSWYQQALGQGPQFIFQYYREEENGRGNFPPRFSGLQFPNYSSELNVNALELDDSALYLCASSIRGTDEKLFFGSGTQLSVL.

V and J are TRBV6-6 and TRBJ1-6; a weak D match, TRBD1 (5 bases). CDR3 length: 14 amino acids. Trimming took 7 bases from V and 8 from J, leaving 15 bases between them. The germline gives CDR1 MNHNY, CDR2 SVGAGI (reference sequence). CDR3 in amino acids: CASTLRGYYSPLHF. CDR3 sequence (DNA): TGTGCCAGCACCTTACGGGGGTATTATTCACCCCTCCACTTT.

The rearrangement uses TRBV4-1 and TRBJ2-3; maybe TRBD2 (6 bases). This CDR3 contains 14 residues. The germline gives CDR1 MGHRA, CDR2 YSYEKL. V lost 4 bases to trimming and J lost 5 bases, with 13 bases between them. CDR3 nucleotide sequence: TGCGCCAGCAGCCGCGTGTGGGGGGAAGATACGCAGTATTTT. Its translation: CASSRVWGEDTQYF.

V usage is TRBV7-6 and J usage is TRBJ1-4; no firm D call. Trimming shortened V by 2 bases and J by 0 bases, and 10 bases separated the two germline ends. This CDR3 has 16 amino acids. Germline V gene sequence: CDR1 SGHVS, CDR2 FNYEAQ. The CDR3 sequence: CASSLYLGATNEKLFF. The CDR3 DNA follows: TGTGCCAGCAGCTTATATCTTGGAGCAACTAATGAAAAACTGTTTTTT.

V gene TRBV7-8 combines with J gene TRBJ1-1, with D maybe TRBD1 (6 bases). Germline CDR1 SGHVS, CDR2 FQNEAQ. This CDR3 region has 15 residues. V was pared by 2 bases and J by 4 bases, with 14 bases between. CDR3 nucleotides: TGTGCCAGCAGCTTACTGTACTCAGGGGTCACTGAAGCTTTCTTT. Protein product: CASSLLYSGVTEAFF.

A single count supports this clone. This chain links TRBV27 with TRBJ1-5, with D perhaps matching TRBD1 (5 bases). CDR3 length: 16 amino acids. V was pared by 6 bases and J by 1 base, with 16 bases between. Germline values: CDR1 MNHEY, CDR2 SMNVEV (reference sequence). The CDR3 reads CASSPNPGPSNQPQHF. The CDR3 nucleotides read TGTGCCAGCAGCCCCAATCCAGGGCCAAGCAATCAGCCCCAGCATTTT.

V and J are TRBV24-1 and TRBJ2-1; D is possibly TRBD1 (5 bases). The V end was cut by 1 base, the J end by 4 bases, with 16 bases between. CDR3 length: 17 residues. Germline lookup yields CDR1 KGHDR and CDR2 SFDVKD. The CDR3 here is CATSDFGATNIYNEQFF. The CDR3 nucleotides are TGTGCCACCAGTGATTTTGGGGCCACAAACATATACAATGAGCAGTTCTTC.

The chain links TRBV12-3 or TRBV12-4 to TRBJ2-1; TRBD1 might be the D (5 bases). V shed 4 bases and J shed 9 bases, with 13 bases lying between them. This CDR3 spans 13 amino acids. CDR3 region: CASSSTRQLEQFF. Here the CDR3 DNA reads TGTGCCAGCAGTTCAACACGACAGCTTGAGCAGTTCTTC.

The chain's CDR3 is CASSISGGANEQFF. Here the CDR3 DNA reads TGTGCCAGCTCAATAAGCGGGGGGGCCAATGAGCAGTTCTTC. V is TRBV18 and J is TRBJ2-1, with 10 bases that match TRBD2. Germline trimming cut 5 bases from V and 6 bases from J; bases unmatched to any gene: 4. Germline V gene sequence: CDR1 KGHSH, CDR2 LQKENI. The CDR3 has 14 residues.